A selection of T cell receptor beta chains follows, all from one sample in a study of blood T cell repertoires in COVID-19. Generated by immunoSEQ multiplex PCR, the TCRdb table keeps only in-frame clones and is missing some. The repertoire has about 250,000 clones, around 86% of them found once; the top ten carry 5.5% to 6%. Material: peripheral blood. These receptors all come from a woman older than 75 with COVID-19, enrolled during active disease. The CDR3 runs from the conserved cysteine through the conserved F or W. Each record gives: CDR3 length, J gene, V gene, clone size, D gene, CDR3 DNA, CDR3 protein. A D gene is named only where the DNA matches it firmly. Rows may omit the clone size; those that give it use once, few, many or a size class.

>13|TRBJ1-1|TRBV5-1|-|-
TGCGCCAGCAGGCAGGGGTTGGACACTGAAGCTTTCTTT
CASRQGLDTEAFF
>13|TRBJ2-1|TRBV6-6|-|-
TGTGCCAGCAGTTTGGAGATTGCCCAAGAGCAGTTCTTC
CASSLEIAQEQFF
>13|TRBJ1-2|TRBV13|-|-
TGTGCCAGCAGCCAACTTGCTAACTATGGCTACACCTTC
CASSQLANYGYTF
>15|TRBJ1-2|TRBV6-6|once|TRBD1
TGTGCCAGCAGCTCCGGGACAGGGGCCCGTAATGGCTACACCTTC
CASSSGTGARNGYTF
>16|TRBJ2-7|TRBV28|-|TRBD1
TGTGCCAGCAGGTACACCGGGACAGGGAATCTCTACGAGCAGTACTTC
CASRYTGTGNLYEQYF
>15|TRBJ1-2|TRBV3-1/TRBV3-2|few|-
TGTGCCAGCAGCCAAGAGGGGGCAGGGCCGGTTGGCTACACCTTC
CASSQEGAGPVGYTF
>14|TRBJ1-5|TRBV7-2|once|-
TGTGCCAGCAGCCGTGGAACAGCCAATCAGCCCCAGCATTTT
CASSRGTANQPQHF
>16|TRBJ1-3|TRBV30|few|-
TGTGCCTGGAGTGACCCACAGTTTATCTCTGGAAACACCATATATTTT
CAWSDPQFISGNTIYF
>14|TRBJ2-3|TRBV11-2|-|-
TGTGCCAGCAGCTCCCTTGGACAAACAGATACGCAGTATTTT
CASSSLGQTDTQYF
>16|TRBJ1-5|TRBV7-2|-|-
TGTGCCAGCAGCCCACAGGGTCGGGCGGGCAATCAGCCCCAGCATTTT
CASSPQGRAGNQPQHF
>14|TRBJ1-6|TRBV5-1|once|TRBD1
TGCGCCAGCAGCTTAGGACAGGGGGGTTCACCCCTCCACTTT
CASSLGQGGSPLHF
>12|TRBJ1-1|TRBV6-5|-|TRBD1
TGTGCCAGCAGCTCCGGACAGGGAAAAGCTTTCTTT
CASSSGQGKAFF
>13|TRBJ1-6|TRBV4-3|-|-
TGCGCCAGCAGCCAAGTAGTGCATTCACCCCTCCACTTT
CASSQVVHSPLHF
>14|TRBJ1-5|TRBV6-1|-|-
TGTGCCAGCAGTGAAGGAGCCGGCAATCAGCCCCAGCATTTT
CASSEGAGNQPQHF
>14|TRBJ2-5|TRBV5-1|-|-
TGCGCCAGCAGCCAGGAGGGGTTAAAGGAGACCCAGTACTTC
CASSQEGLKETQYF
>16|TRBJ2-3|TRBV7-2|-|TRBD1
TGTGCCAGCAGCTCGGGAAGGGGGCAGGGGCAAGATACGCAGTATTTT
CASSSGRGQGQDTQYF
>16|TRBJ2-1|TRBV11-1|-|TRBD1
TGTGCCAGCAGCTCTCTACAGGGGGCGATAGTTTCGGCGCAGTTCTTC
CASSSLQGAIVSAQFF
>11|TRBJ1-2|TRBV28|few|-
TGTGCCAGCAGTCGGGGGTATGGCTACACCTTC
CASSRGYGYTF
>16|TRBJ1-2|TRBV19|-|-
TGTGCCAGTAGTAATCCCTCTAGGACAGCTAACTATGGCTACACCTTC
CASSNPSRTANYGYTF
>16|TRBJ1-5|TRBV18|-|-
TGTGCCAGCTCACCAACTTGGACAGATAGCAATCAGCCCCAGCATTTT
CASSPTWTDSNQPQHF
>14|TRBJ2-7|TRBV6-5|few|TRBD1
TGTGCCAGCAGTTACGGGGGACAGGGTTACGAGCAGTACTTC
CASSYGGQGYEQYF
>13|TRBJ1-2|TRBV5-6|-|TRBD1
TGTGCCAGCAAGAGACAGGGGGAGTATGGCTACACCTTC
CASKRQGEYGYTF